The 5 T cell receptor beta chains below come from one sample, sequenced in a study of T-cell memory formation after mild COVID-19. TCRdb ran MiXCR on the 5' RACE reads and lists one entry per CDR3 protein. The data hold hundreds of thousands of distinct CDR3 sequences, with approximately 14% observed a single time. The source material was PBMCs or a T cell subset sorted from them (not recorded which). Receptors were obtained from a man aged 18 to 30 who had mild COVID-19 (a few samples of this study predate the infection). Cell type and time point are not known.

A few counts support this clonotype. The rearrangement joins TRBV4-3 to TRBJ2-7; D may be TRBD1 (6 bases). Germline CDR1 is LGHNA and CDR2 is YSLEER. This CDR3 is built from 15 residues. Trimming took off 1 base at V and 1 base at J, with 11 bases between the two ends. CDR3 nucleotides: TGCGCCAGCAGCCAAGTGGGCAGGGGTTCCTACGAGCAGTACTTC. Its translation: CASSQVGRGSYEQYF.

This chain connects TRBV5-6 to TRBJ2-7, with D unclear. V was cut by 0 bases and J by 3 bases, with 10 bases left in between. CDR3 length equals 14 residues. The germline V gene has CDR1 SGHDT and CDR2 YYEEEE. The CDR3 sequence: CASSLGLMRYEQYV. The CDR3 region has the DNA TGTGCCAGCAGCTTGGGACTTATGCGCTACGAGCAGTACGTC.

This clonotype appeared a few times. V gene TRBV13 combines with J gene TRBJ1-6, with D possibly TRBD1 on 6 matching bases. CDR1 is PRHDT and CDR2 is FYEKMQ in the germline V gene (reference sequence). There are 15 residues in the CDR3. The germline V and J ends were trimmed by 5 bases and 8 bases, with 16 bases remaining between them. CDR3 amino acids: CASSGSGGPDSPLHF. The CDR3 DNA reads as TGTGCCAGCAGCGGATCCGGGGGGCCCGATTCACCCCTCCACTTT.

This clonotype occurred a few times. The genes are TRBV6-2 or TRBV6-3 and TRBJ2-4, with 7 bases matching TRBD1. V shed 4 bases and J 0 bases; nucleotides not matched to a gene: 9. The CDR3 totals 17 residues. Germline CDR1 is MNHEY and CDR2 is SVGEGT. CDR3 DNA sequence: TGTGCCAGCAGTTCACAAGTCGACAGGGCAGCCAAAAACATTCAGTACTTC. Encoded protein: CASSSQVDRAAKNIQYF.

The rearrangement joins TRBV29-1 to TRBJ2-2, with 8 bases identical to TRBD2. The length of the CDR3 is 15 residues. Germline assignment: CDR1 SQVTM and CDR2 ANQGSEA. J gave up 6 bases and V 4 bases, and 10 bases lay outside the gene matches. The CDR3 spells CSVGGQLADSGELFF. CDR3 bases: TGCAGCGTTGGAGGTCAACTAGCGGATTCCGGGGAGCTGTTTTTT.